The 28 T cell receptor beta chains below were found in one sample sequenced in a study of T cells in Graves' hyperthyroidism and ophthalmopathy. The investigators amplified TCR beta CDR3 regions from RNA transcripts. Researchers ran a first-round RT-PCR on the TCR CDR3 using the HTBI primer set. TCRdb redid the calling of the multiplex PCR reads with MiXCR, one entry per CDR3 protein. The data show about 270,000 distinct CDR3 sequences, about 20% seen once. Sequenced: blood. These TCRs come from a man younger than 45 with Graves' ophthalmopathy.

The V gene is TRBV29-1, the J gene TRBJ2-3, with TRBD2 matching over 11 bases. The V gene end was trimmed by 4 bases and the J gene end by 1 base; junction bases not matched to a gene: 1. The germline V gene has CDR1 SQVTM and CDR2 ANQGSEA. The CDR3 sequence is 14 residues long. The CDR3 loop is CSVGLAGRTDTQYF. The CDR3 region has the DNA TGCAGCGTTGGACTAGCGGGGCGCACAGATACGCAGTATTTT.

A few counts support this clonotype. This rearrangement joins TRBV24-1 to TRBJ2-1, with 16 bases fitting TRBD2. Germline CDR1 reads KGHDR; CDR2 reads SFDVKD. V was pared by 4 bases and J by 4 bases, with 9 bases of the junction left unmatched. The CDR3 totals 19 residues. The CDR3 coding sequence is TGTGCCACCAGTGAGGGGCCGGGACTAGCGGGAGGGGAATACAATGAGCAGTTCTTC. Translated, it gives CATSEGPGLAGGEYNEQFF.

In this sample, this clonotype turned up many times. This chain connects TRBV6-1 to TRBJ2-3; TRBD2 is a possible D gene (5 bases). V was pared by 3 bases and J by 1 base, with 8 bases between. The CDR3 consists of 14 residues. Germline V gene data show CDR1 as MNHNS and CDR2 as SASEGT. The CDR3 reads CASSDGVGTDTQYF. The CDR3 nucleotides are TGTGCCAGCAGTGACGGGGTTGGCACAGATACGCAGTATTTT.

CDR3 in amino acids: CASSWTGGELFF. In DNA, the CDR3 is TGCGCCAGCAGCTGGACAGGCGGGGAGCTGTTTTTT. The chain employs TRBV5-1 and TRBJ2-2, with 7 positions matching TRBD1. CDR1 and CDR2 (germline): SGHRS, YFSETQ. With V trimmed by 3 bases and J by 7 bases, 0 bases remained unmatched. The CDR3 has 12 amino acids.

This clonotype has a count of ten or more. V gene TRBV30 combines with J gene TRBJ1-5; 7 bases map to TRBD1. The germline gives CDR1 GTSNPN, CDR2 SVGIG (reference sequence). CDR3 size: 15 residues. V dropped 5 bases and J dropped 0; count of bases not matched to a gene: 7. The CDR3 here is CAWSRGQNSNQPQHF. CDR3 DNA: TGTGCCTGGTCTAGGGGACAGAATAGCAATCAGCCCCAGCATTTT.

This clonotype was picked up a small number of times. As DNA, the CDR3 is TGTGCCTGGAGTGTACTGAACGGTGAAGCTTTCTTT. It codes for CAWSVLNGEAFF. This rearrangement joins TRBV30 to TRBJ1-1; D remains unclear. V was clipped by 0 bases and J by 7 bases, with 9 bases between them. The CDR3 totals 12 residues. The germline V gene has CDR1 GTSNPN and CDR2 SVGIG (reference sequence).

At least ten counts were recorded for this clonotype. V gene TRBV29-1 combines with J gene TRBJ2-7; 8 nucleotides align to TRBD1. CDR1 and CDR2 from the germline V gene are SQVTM and ANQGSEA. V was clipped by 0 bases and J by 3 bases; unmatched bases: 7. This CDR3 comprises 15 residues. This chain's CDR3 is CSVEDRQGLNYEQYF. CDR3 sequence (DNA): TGCAGCGTTGAAGACAGACAGGGGCTGAACTACGAGCAGTACTTC.

This clonotype was seen at least ten times. The rearrangement uses TRBV3-1 and TRBJ1-5, with unresolved D. Per germline, CDR1 LGHDT and CDR2 YNNKEL (reference sequence). This CDR3 is 12 amino acids long. Trimming removed 0 bases at V and 5 bases at J, with 2 bases between. CDR3 amino acids: CASSQDDQPQHF. The CDR3 DNA sequence: TGTGCCAGCAGCCAAGACGATCAGCCCCAGCATTTT.

This chain uses TRBV6-1 with TRBJ1-5, with 7 positions matching TRBD1. The CDR3 totals 17 residues. Losses at the gene ends were 1 base for V and 3 bases for J; bases not matched to a gene: 9. Germline V gives CDR1 MNHNS, CDR2 SASEGT. The CDR3 loop is CASSEGAGGPFNQPQHF. DNA of the CDR3: TGTGCCAGCAGTGAAGGGGCAGGGGGACCCTTCAATCAGCCCCAGCATTTT.

The genes are TRBV20-1 and TRBJ1-2, with D unclear. V lost 0 bases, J lost 1 base, and 6 bases lay in between. Germline-derived CDR1 and CDR2 are DFQATT and SNEGSKA (reference sequence). The CDR3 length is 13 residues. The CDR3 DNA reads TGCAGTGCTAGAGATCCAGTTAACTATGGCTACACCTTC. This sequence encodes CSARDPVNYGYTF.

This clonotype was found many times. V is TRBV7-6 and J is TRBJ1-1; tentatively, D is TRBD1 (6 bases). Trimming pared 1 base from V and 1 base from J, leaving 7 bases between. CDR1 is SGHVS, CDR2 FNYEAQ, per germline. CDR3 length: 14 amino acids. CDR3 protein: CASSLGTENTEAFF. The CDR3 DNA is TGTGCCAGCAGCTTAGGGACAGAGAACACTGAAGCTTTCTTT.

This clonotype occurred many times. This chain connects TRBV11-2 to TRBJ2-5; D is perhaps TRBD1 (6 bases). Germline V lookup: CDR1 SGHAT, CDR2 FQNNGV. V was cut by 4 bases and J by 5 bases, with 11 bases left in between. The CDR3 sequence is 13 residues long. In DNA form, the CDR3 reads TGTGCCAGCAGCTCCCGGGACACTGAGACCCAGTACTTC. Amino acid sequence: CASSSRDTETQYF.

The chain joins TRBV10-2 to TRBJ1-5; D unclear. The CDR3 has 13 amino acids. Trimming removed 4 bases from V and 6 bases from J, with 10 bases in between. Germline-derived CDR1 and CDR2 are WSHSY and SAAADI. The chain's CDR3 is CASSGQFSQPQHF. The DNA for the CDR3 is TGCGCCAGCAGTGGCCAGTTTAGTCAGCCCCAGCATTTT.

Comments on this clonotype: This could be a read error, since a much larger clone is one nucleotide away. Here the CDR3 omits its conserved ending phenylalanine or tryptophan, so a read error is the likely source. The chain is built from TRBV7-2 and TRBJ2-1, with 8 positions matching TRBD2. V lost 11 bases and J lost 4; bases outside the gene matches: 1. This CDR3 comprises 11 residues. Germline V CDR1 and CDR2: SGHTA, FQGNSA. Written as DNA, the CDR3 is TGTGCCGTAGCGGGGTACAATGAGCAGTTCTCC. Encoded protein: CAVAGYNEQFS.

This clonotype appeared many times. J is TRBJ2-3 and V is TRBV5-1; D not resolved. V gave up 0 bases and J gave up 0 bases, with 8 bases separating them. The CDR3 is 15 amino acids. From germline, CDR1 is SGHRS and CDR2 YFSETQ. The CDR3 DNA follows: TGCGCCAGCAGCTTGGAAGACACTAGCACAGATACGCAGTATTTT. Amino acids: CASSLEDTSTDTQYF.

This clonotype has just a few counts. In nucleotides, the CDR3 is TGTGCCAGCAGCGAGCGGGGACTAACAGATACGCAGTATTTT. It translates to CASSERGLTDTQYF. The chain carries TRBV9 and TRBJ2-3; TRBD2 aligns across 7 bases. The CDR3 loop spans 14 amino acids. Per the germline V gene, CDR1 is SGDLS and CDR2 is YYNGEE. V shed 3 bases and J 3 bases; nucleotides not matched to a gene: 4.

This clonotype was counted many times. The chain has TRBV20-1 and TRBJ1-1; TRBD1 aligns across 8 bases. The V and J ends lost 6 bases and 10 bases, in that order; junction bases with no gene match: 13. Per the germline V gene, CDR1 is DFQATT and CDR2 is SNEGSKA (reference sequence). The length of the CDR3 is 13 residues. The CDR3 nucleotides are TGCAGTGCGCGTCAGGGGGCGGGTAGGTTAGCTTTCTTT. Protein: CSARQGAGRLAFF.

This clonotype was recorded at least ten times. The J gene is TRBJ2-7, the V gene TRBV5-1; the match to TRBD1 covers 7 bases. The J segment lost 5 bases and the V segment lost 3 bases, leaving 8 bases of the junction unmatched. CDR1 and CDR2 (germline): SGHRS, YFSETQ. This CDR3 is built from 14 residues. Here the CDR3 reads CASSYSTGINEQYF. The CDR3, as DNA: TGCGCCAGCAGCTATTCGACAGGGATTAACGAGCAGTACTTC.

This clonotype came up a few times. At one of its ends the junction is not consistent with the germline gene, which may arise from a read error. V and J are TRBV11-3 and TRBJ1-1; D remains ambiguous. Germline CDR1 reads SGHNT; CDR2 reads YENEEA. CDR3 length: 13 amino acids. CDR3 DNA: TGTGCCGGCAGCTCACAGAAAAAAACTGAAGCTTTCTTT. Translation: CAGSSQKKTEAFF.

This chain connects TRBV6-5 to TRBJ1-1; no reliable D call. The CDR3 has 13 residues. Between the trimmed V and J ends, which lost 0 bases and 6 bases, there was a span of 8 bases. CDR1 and CDR2 from the germline V gene are MNHEY and SVGAGI. This CDR3 is CASSYSKWSEAFF. The CDR3, as DNA: TGTGCCAGCAGTTACTCGAAGTGGTCTGAAGCTTTCTTT.

Only a few counts were recorded for this clonotype. V usage is TRBV6-5 and J usage is TRBJ2-1; D unresolved. V lost 0 bases and J 6 bases, leaving 12 bases between the germline ends. The CDR3 totals 15 residues. The V gene's germline CDR1 is MNHEY and CDR2 SVGAGI. The CDR3 nucleotides read TGTGCCAGCAGTTACTCGATAGGCGTTGGCAATGAGCAGTTCTTC. Amino acids: CASSYSIGVGNEQFF.

This clonotype came up a few times. The gene calls are TRBV20-1 and TRBJ1-5, with D uncertain. V lost 4 bases to trimming and J lost 0 bases, with 10 bases between them. This CDR3 region has 14 residues. CDR1 and CDR2 (germline): DFQATT, SNEGSKA (reference sequence). The CDR3 loop reads CSANPGNSNQPQHF. The CDR3 region has the DNA TGCAGTGCTAATCCGGGCAATAGCAATCAGCCCCAGCATTTT.

This rearrangement joins TRBV11-2 to TRBJ1-6; D remains unclear. The V gene lost 5 bases and the J gene lost 5 bases, with 10 bases spanning the gap. The CDR3 spans 14 residues. The germline V gene has CDR1 SGHAT and CDR2 FQNNGV. This CDR3 is CASSLVINNSPLHF. CDR3 in DNA: TGTGCCAGCAGCCTGGTCATTAATAATTCACCCCTCCACTTT.

This clonotype was seen a handful of times. The chain links TRBV20-1 to TRBJ2-3; 8 nucleotides align to TRBD1. CDR1 is DFQATT and CDR2 is SNEGSKA in the germline V gene (reference sequence). The CDR3 loop spans 19 amino acids. J gave up 2 bases and V 4 bases, and 20 bases lay outside the gene matches. CDR3 DNA sequence: TGCAGTGCTAATCCCCTGGATCTCCTCGGGACAGGCACCACAGATACGCAGTATTTT. Encoded protein: CSANPLDLLGTGTTDTQYF.

The table lists this clonotype with many counts. This chain joins TRBV7-9 and TRBJ2-7; 10 nucleotides match TRBD1. V was pared by 5 bases and J by 2 bases, with 6 bases of the junction left unmatched. The length of the CDR3 is 15 residues. Per the germline V gene, CDR1 is SEHNR and CDR2 is FQNEAQ (reference sequence). CDR3 nucleotide sequence: TGTGCCAGCAGCCCACCCGGGACAGGGGCCTACGAGCAGTACTTC. It yields the protein CASSPPGTGAYEQYF.

This clonotype was found many times. The gene calls are TRBV28 and TRBJ2-1, with 10 bases fitting TRBD2. CDR1 is MDHEN, CDR2 SYDVKM, per germline. Trimming took 3 bases from V and 8 from J; bases not matched to a gene: 10. The CDR3 runs to 16 residues. CDR3 coding DNA: TGTGCCAGCAGTTTTCTCCTAGCGGGAGTACTCGATGAGCAGTTCTTC. It is translated as CASSFLLAGVLDEQFF. The entire variable domain, with the rest obtained from reference TRBV28 and TRBJ2-1, is as follows: DVKVTQSSRYLVKRTGEKVFLECVQDMDHENMFWYRQDPGLGLRLIYFSYDVKMKEKGDIPEGYSVSREKKERFSLILESASTNQTSMYLCASSFLLAGVLDEQFFGPGTRLTVL.

Many counts were recorded for this clonotype. The CDR3 spells CSARVRGNNSPLHF. DNA of the CDR3: TGCAGTGCTAGAGTCAGGGGCAACAATTCACCCCTCCACTTT. This sequence joins TRBV20-1 and TRBJ1-6; weak D call: TRBD1 (6 bases). Germline-derived CDR1 and CDR2 are DFQATT and SNEGSKA (reference sequence). CDR3 length: 14 residues. V was clipped by 1 base and J by 7 bases, with 11 bases between them.

The V call is TRBV5-1, the J call TRBJ2-3; tentative D call: TRBD1 (5 bases). Per germline, CDR1 SGHRS and CDR2 YFSETQ. CDR3 length: 15 residues. Trimming took off 0 bases at V and 1 base at J, with 9 bases between the two ends. The CDR3 spells CASSLGDRGTDTQYF. For the CDR3, the DNA is TGCGCCAGCAGCTTGGGAGACAGAGGCACAGATACGCAGTATTTT.